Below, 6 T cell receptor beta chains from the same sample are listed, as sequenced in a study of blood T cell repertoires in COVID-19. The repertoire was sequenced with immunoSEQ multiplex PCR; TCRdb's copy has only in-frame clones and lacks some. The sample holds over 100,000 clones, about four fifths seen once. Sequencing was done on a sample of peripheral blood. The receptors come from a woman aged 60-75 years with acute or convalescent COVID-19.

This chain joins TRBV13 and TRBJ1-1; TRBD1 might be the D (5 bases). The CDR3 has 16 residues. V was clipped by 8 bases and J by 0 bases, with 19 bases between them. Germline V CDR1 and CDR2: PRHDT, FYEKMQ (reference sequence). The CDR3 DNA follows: TGTGCCAGCCTAAAGGGAAGGGGTTCAATGAACACTGAAGCTTTCTTT. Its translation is CASLKGRGSMNTEAFF.

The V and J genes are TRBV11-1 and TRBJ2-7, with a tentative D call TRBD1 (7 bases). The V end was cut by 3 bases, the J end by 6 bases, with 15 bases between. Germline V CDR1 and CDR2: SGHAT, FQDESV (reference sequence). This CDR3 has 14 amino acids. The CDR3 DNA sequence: TGTGCCAGCAGCTTTACAGGGGACTCGGGCGAGCAGTACGTC. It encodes CASSFTGDSGEQYV.

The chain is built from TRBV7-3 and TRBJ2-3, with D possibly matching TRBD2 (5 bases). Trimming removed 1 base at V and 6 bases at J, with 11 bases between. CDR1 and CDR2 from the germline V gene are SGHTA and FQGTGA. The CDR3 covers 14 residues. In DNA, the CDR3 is TGTGCCAGCAGCTTAATAGGGCGGGCGGATACGCAGTATTTT. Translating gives CASSLIGRADTQYF. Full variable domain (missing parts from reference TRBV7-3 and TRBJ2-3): GAGVSQTPSNKVTEKGKYVELRCDPISGHTALYWYRQSLGQGPEFLIYFQGTGAADDSGLPNDRFFAVRPEGSVSTLKIQRTERGDSAVYLCASSLIGRADTQYFGPGTRLTVL.

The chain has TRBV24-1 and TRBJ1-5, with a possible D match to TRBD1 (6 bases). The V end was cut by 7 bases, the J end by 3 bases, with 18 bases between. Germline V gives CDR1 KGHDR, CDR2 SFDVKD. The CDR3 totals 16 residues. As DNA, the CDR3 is TGTGCCACCAGACCATCGGGGGGCTCGGACAATCAGCCCCAGCATTTT. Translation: CATRPSGGSDNQPQHF.

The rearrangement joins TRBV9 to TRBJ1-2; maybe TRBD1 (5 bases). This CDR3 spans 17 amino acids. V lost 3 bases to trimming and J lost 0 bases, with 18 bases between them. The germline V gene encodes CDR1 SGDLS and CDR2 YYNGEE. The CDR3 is CASSDGRGLGANYGYTF. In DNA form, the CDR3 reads TGTGCCAGCAGCGACGGAAGGGGACTGGGAGCTAACTATGGCTACACCTTC.

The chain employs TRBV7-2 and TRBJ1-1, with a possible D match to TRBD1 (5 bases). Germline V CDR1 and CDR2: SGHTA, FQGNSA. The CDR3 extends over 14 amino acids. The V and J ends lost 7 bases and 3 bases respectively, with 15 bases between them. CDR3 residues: CASTWGVIDTEAFF. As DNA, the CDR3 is TGTGCCAGCACCTGGGGGGTAATCGACACTGAAGCTTTCTTT.